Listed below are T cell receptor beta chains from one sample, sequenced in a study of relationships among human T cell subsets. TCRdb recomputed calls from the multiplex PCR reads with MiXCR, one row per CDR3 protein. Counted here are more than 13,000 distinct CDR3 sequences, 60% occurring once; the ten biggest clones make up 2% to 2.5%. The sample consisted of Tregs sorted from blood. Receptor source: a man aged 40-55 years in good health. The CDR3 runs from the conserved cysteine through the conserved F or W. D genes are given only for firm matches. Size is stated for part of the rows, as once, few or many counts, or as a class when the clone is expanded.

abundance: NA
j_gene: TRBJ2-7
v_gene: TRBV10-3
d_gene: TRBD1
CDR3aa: CAISGGTGGLREQYF
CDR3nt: TGTGCCATCAGTGGTGGGACAGGGGGCCTTCGCGAGCAGTACTTC

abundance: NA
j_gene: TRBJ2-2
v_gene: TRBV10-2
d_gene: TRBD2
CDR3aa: CASSKTSGRFSGTGELFF
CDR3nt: TGCGCCAGCAGCAAGACTAGCGGGAGGTTCAGCGGCACCGGGGAGCTGTTTTTT

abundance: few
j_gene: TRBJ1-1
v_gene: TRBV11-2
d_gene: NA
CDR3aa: CASSLDRDPEAFF
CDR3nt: TGTGCCAGCAGCTTAGACCGGGATCCTGAAGCTTTCTTT

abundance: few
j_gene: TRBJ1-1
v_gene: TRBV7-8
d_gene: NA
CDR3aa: CASSFGIRENTEAFF
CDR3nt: TGTGCCAGCAGCTTTGGGATCAGGGAGAACACTGAAGCTTTCTTT

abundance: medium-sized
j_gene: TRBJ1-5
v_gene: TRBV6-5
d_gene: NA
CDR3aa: CASSYGAAHQPQHF
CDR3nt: TGTGCCAGCAGTTACGGGGCAGCCCACCAGCCCCAGCATTTT

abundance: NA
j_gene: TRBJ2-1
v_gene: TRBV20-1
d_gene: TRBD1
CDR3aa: CSANPGQGAFF
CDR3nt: TGCAGTGCTAACCCGGGACAGGGGGCGTTCTTC

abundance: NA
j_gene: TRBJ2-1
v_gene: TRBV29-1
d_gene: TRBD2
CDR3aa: CSVDQTSGGEQFF
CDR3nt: TGCAGCGTTGACCAGACTAGCGGGGGTGAGCAGTTCTTC

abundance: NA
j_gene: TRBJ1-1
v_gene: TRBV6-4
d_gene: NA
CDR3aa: CASRQTLNTEAFF
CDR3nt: TGTGCCAGCAGACAGACCTTGAACACTGAAGCTTTCTTT

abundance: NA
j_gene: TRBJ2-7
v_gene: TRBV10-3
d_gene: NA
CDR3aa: CAISVYQGSNEQYF
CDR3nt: TGTGCCATCAGTGTCTATCAGGGCTCCAACGAGCAGTACTTC

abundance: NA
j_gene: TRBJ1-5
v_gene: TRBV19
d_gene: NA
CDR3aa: CASSPNNGINQPQHF
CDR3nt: TGTGCCAGTAGTCCCAATAACGGGATTAATCAGCCCCAGCATTTT

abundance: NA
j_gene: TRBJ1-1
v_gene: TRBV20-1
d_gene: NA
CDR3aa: CSAVGGGTEAFF
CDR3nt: TGCAGTGCTGTCGGGGGAGGCACTGAAGCTTTCTTT

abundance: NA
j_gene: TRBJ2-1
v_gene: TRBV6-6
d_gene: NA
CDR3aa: CASSRSEGYNEQFF
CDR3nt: TGTGCCAGCAGTCGATCGGAGGGGTACAATGAGCAGTTCTTC

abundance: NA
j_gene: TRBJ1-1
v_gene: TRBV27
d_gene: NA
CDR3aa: CASSLVGNTEAFF
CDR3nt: TGTGCCAGCAGTTTGGTGGGTAACACTGAAGCTTTCTTT

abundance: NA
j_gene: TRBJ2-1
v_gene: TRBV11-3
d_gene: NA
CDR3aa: CASSRDWLSSYNEQFF
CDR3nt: TGTGCCAGCAGCCGCGACTGGTTAAGCTCCTACAATGAGCAGTTCTTC

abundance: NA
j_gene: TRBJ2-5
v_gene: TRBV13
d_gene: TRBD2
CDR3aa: CASSLELGTSAKETQYF
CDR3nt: TGTGCCAGCAGCTTAGAGCTAGGGACTAGCGCAAAAGAGACCCAGTACTTC

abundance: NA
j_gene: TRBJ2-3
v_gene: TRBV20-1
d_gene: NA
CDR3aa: CSARLPGSTDTQYF
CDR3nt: TGCAGTGCTAGATTACCGGGCAGCACAGATACGCAGTATTTT

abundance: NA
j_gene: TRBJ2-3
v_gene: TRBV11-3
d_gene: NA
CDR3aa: CASSFRGSDTQYF
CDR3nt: TGTGCCAGCAGCTTCCGGGGTTCAGATACGCAGTATTTT

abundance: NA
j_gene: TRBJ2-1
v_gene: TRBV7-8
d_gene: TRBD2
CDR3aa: CASSMFSGITYNEQFF
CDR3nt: TGTGCCAGCAGCATGTTTAGCGGGATTACCTACAATGAGCAGTTCTTC

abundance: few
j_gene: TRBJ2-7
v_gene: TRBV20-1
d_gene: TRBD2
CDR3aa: CSAPGLAGGITPYF
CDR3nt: TGCAGTGCACCAGGACTAGCGGGAGGGATCACCCCGTACTTC

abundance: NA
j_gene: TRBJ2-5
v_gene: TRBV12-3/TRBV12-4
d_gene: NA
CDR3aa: CASSSRDTPRIYF
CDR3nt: TGTGCCAGCAGTTCCCGGGACACCCCCCGGATATACTTC

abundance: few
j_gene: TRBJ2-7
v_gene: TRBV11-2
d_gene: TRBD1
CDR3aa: CASSPADREPYEQYF
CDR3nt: TGTGCCAGCAGCCCCGCGGACAGGGAACCCTACGAGCAGTACTTC

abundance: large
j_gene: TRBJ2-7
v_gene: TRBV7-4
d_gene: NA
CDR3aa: CASSPTIGFTYEQYF
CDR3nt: TGTGCCAGCAGCCCAACGATCGGGTTCACCTACGAGCAGTACTTC

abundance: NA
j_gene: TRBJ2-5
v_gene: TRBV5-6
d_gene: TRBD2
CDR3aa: CASSTRRRGGVQYF
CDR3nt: TGTGCCAGCAGCACCCGGAGGAGGGGAGGGGTCCAGTACTTC

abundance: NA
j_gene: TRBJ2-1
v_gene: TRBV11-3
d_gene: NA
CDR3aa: CASSLRSRDQRDEQFF
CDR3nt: TGTGCCAGCAGCTTAAGGTCCCGGGACCAGAGGGATGAGCAGTTCTTC

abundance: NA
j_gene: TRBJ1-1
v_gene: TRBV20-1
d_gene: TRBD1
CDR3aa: CSSDRATEAFF
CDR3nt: TGCAGCTCCGACAGGGCCACTGAAGCTTTCTTT

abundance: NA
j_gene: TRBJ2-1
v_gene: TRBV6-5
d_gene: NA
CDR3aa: CASSYSSGNEQFF
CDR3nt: TGTGCCAGCAGTTACTCCTCCGGGAATGAGCAGTTCTTC

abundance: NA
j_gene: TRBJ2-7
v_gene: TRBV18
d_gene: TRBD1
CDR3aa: CASSPMGRGSYEQYF
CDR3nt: TGTGCCAGCTCTCCTATGGGCAGGGGGAGCTACGAGCAGTACTTC

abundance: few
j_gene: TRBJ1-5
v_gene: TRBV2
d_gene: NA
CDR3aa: CASSVAHRNQPQHF
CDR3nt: TGTGCCAGCAGTGTAGCGCACCGCAATCAGCCCCAGCATTTT

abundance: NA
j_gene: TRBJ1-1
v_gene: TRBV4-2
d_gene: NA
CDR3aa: CAIVPRVRNTEAFF
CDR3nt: TGTGCCATCGTGCCCAGGGTTCGCAACACTGAAGCTTTCTTT

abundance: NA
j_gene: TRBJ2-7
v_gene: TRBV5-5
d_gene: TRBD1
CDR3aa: CASSLGTGGNEQYF
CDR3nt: TGCGCCAGCAGCTTGGGGACAGGGGGCAACGAGCAGTACTTC

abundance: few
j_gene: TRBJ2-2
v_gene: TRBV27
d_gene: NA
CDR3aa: CASRGTNTGELFF
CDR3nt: TGTGCCAGCAGGGGTACGAACACCGGGGAGCTGTTTTTT

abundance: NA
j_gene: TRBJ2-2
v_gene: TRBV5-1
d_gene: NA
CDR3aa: CASSLEGPNTGELFF
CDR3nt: TGCGCCAGCAGCTTGGAGGGGCCGAACACCGGGGAGCTGTTTTTT

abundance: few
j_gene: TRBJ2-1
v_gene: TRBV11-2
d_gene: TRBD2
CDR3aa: CASSTGLAGVEQFF
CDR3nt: TGTGCCAGCAGCACCGGGCTAGCGGGAGTTGAGCAGTTCTTC

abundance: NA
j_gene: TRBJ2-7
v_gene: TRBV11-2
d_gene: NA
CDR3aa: CASSLEVAVTYEQYF
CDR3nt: TGTGCCAGCAGCTTAGAGGTAGCGGTGACCTACGAGCAGTACTTC

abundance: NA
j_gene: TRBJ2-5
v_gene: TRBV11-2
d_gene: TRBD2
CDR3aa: CASHNAGAETQYF
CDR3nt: TGTGCCAGCCATAATGCGGGAGCGGAGACCCAGTACTTC

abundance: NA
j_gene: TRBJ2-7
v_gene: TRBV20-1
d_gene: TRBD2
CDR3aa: CSASLPSGRREQYF
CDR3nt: TGCAGTGCTAGCCTCCCTAGCGGGAGGCGGGAGCAGTACTTC

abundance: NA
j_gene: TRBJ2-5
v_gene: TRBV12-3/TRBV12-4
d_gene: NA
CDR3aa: CASTRAEETQYF
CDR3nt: TGTGCCAGCACTAGGGCCGAAGAGACCCAGTACTTC

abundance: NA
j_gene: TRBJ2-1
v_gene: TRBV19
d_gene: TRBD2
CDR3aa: CASMGKWTSGSDEQFF
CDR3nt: TGTGCCAGTATGGGGAAATGGACTAGCGGGTCCGATGAGCAGTTCTTC

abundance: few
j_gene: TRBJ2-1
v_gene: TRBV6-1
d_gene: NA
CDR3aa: CASRASLYNEQFF
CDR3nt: TGTGCCAGCAGGGCTAGCTTGTACAATGAGCAGTTCTTC

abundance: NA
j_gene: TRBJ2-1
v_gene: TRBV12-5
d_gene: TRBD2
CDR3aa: CASGPGLAGPDSYNEQFF
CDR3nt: TGTGCTAGTGGTCCGGGACTAGCGGGCCCTGACTCCTACAATGAGCAGTTCTTC

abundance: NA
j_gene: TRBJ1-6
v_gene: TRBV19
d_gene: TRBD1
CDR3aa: CASKGRQGNNSPLHF
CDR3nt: TGTGCCAGTAAGGGAAGACAGGGAAATAATTCACCCCTCCACTTT

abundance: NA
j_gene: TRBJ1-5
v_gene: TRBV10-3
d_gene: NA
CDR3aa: CATSLGGGNQPQHF
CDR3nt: TGTGCCACCTCGTTGGGGGGGGGCAATCAGCCCCAGCATTTT

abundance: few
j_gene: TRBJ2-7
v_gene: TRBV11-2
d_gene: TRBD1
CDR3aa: CASSLAGGLYEQYF
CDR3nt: TGTGCCAGCAGCTTGGCAGGGGGTCTCTACGAGCAGTACTTC

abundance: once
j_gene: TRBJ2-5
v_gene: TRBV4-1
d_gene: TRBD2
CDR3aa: CASSQVLAGLEKTQYF
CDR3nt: TGCGCCAGCAGCCAGGTTCTAGCGGGCCTCGAGAAGACCCAGTACTTC

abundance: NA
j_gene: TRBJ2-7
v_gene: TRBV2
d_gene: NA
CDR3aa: CGIGDSSSYEQYF
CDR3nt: TGTGGCATCGGGGACTCTAGCTCCTACGAGCAGTACTTC

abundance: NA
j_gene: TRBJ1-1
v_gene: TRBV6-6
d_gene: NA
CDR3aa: CASSPRGGYVNTEAFF
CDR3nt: TGTGCCAGCAGCCCAAGAGGGGGATATGTGAACACTGAAGCTTTCTTT

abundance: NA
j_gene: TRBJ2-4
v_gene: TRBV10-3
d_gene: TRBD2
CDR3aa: CAISPGTSGRGIQYF
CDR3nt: TGTGCCATCAGTCCCGGGACTAGCGGGAGAGGCATTCAGTACTTC

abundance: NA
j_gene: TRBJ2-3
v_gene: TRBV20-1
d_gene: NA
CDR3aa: CSAGLTGSDTQYF
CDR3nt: TGCAGTGCCGGCCTAACGGGGTCAGATACGCAGTATTTT

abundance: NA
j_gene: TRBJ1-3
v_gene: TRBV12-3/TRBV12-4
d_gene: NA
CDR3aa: CASRRGGLRASGNTIYF
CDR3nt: TGTGCCAGCAGAAGGGGAGGGCTAAGAGCCTCTGGAAACACCATATATTTT

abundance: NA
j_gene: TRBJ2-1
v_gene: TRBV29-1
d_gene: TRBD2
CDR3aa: CTGEGLYNEQFF
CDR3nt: TGCACCGGGGAGGGCCTCTACAATGAGCAGTTCTTC

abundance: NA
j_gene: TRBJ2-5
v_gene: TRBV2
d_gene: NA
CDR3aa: CASSGHRETQYF
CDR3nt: TGTGCCAGCAGCGGACATAGGGAGACCCAGTACTTC

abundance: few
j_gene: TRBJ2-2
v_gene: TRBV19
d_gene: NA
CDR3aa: CASSINGRPSTGELFF
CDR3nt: TGTGCCAGTAGTATAAACGGACGACCCTCCACCGGGGAGCTGTTTTTT